This T cell receptor beta chain appears in the sequencing data of a study of blood T cell repertoires in COVID-19. The assay was immunoSEQ multiplex PCR, and TCRdb's table has in-frame clones only and misses some. Of more than 300,000 clones listed, nearly 90% are singletons. Germline values: CDR1 MGHRA, CDR2 YSYEKL. The CDR3 is made up of 17 amino acids. Trimming cost V 5 bases and J 4 bases; bases outside gene matches: 14. The sequencing input was PBMCs or T cells enriched from blood (not recorded which). The V call is TRBV4-1, the J call TRBJ1-1; 9 bases agree with TRBD1. The receptor was derived from a woman aged 30 to 39 who had recovered from COVID-19. CDR3 region: CASSSPARTTGGTEAFF. The CDR3 DNA reads as TGCGCCAGCAGCTCCCCCGCTCGAACGACAGGGGGCACTGAAGCTTTCTTT.